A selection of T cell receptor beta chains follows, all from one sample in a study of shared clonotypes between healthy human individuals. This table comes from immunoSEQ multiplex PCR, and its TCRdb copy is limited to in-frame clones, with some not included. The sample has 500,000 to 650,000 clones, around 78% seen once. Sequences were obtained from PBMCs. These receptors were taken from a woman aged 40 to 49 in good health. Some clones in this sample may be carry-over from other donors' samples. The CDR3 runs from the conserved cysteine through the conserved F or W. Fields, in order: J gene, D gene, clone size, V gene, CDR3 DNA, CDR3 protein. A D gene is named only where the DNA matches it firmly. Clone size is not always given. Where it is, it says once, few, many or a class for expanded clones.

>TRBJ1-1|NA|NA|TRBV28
TGTGCCAGCAGCGGCCCCATGGGGCGCGACACTGAAGCTTTCTTT
CASSGPMGRDTEAFF
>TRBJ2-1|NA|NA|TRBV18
TGTGCCAGCTCAGCAAGGGTTTGGAATGAGCAGTTCTTC
CASSARVWNEQFF
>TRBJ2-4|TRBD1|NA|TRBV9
TGTGCCAGCAGCGTGGGGACAGGTGGAGACATTCAGTACTTC
CASSVGTGGDIQYF
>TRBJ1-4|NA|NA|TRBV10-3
TGTGCCATTGGGGGGGGTGAAAAACTGTTTTTT
CAIGGGEKLFF
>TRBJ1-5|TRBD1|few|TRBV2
TGTGCCAGCACGTCCGGGACAGGGGTTGTTCAGCCCCAGCATTTT
CASTSGTGVVQPQHF
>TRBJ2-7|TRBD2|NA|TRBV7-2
TGTGCCAGCAGAGGGGCGGGCGGGAGCTACGAGCAGTACTTC
CASRGAGGSYEQYF
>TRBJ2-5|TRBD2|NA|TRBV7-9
TGTGCCAGCAGCTACCGGACTAGCGGGAGGAGGCAGACCCAGTACTTC
CASSYRTSGRRQTQYF
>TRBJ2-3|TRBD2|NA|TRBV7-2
TGTGCCAGCAGCCCTACAACTAGCGGCACAGATACGCAGTATTTT
CASSPTTSGTDTQYF
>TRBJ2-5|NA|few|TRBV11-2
TGTGCCAGCAGCCCCCTCCGGGGACAAGAGACCCAGTACTTC
CASSPLRGQETQYF
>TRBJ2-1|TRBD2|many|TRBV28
TGTGCCAGCAGCCCCGGGACTAGCGAATACAATGAGCAGTTCTTC
CASSPGTSEYNEQFF
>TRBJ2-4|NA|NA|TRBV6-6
TGTGCCAGCAGTAGCAGAAAGGGCCCAGCCAAAAACATTCAGTACTTC
CASSSRKGPAKNIQYF
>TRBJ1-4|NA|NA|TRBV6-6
TGTGCCAGCAGTTACGGCGGGGGAGATGAAAAACTGTTTTTT
CASSYGGGDEKLFF
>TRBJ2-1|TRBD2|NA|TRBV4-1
TGCGCCAGCAGCCAAGGAAGCGGGAGGAACCAACCCTACAATGAGCAGTTCTTC
CASSQGSGRNQPYNEQFF
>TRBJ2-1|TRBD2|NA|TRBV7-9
TGTGCCAGCAGCGGGACTAGCGGGACTCGCTATGAGCAGTTCTTC
CASSGTSGTRYEQFF
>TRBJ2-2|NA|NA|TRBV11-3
TGTGCCAGCAGCAAGGGGGTACTAGAGAACACCGGGGAGCTGTTTTTT
CASSKGVLENTGELFF
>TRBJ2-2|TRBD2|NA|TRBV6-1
TGTGCCAGCAGTGCGACTAGCGGGAGGATTGGCACCGGGGAGCTGTTTTTT
CASSATSGRIGTGELFF
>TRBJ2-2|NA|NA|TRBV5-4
TGTGCCAGCAGCTTGGGGGGACCCTCGGCCGGGGAGCTGTTTTTT
CASSLGGPSAGELFF
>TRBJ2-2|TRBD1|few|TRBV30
TGTGCCTGGGAGACTGACAGGGAATACACCGGGGAGCTGTTTTTT
CAWETDREYTGELFF
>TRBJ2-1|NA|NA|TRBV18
TGTGCCAGCTCACCGTCACTTACGGAGAATGAGCAGTTCTTC
CASSPSLTENEQFF
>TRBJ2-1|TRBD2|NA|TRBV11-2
TGTGCCAGCAGCAGTACTAGCGGTTACATGCGGAGGAATGAGCAGTTCTTC
CASSSTSGYMRRNEQFF
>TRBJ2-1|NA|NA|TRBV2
TGTGCCAGCAGTAGCAATGAGCAGTTCTTC
CASSSNEQFF
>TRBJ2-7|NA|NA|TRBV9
TGTGCCAGCAGCGTGGGTATAACCTACGAGCAGTACTTC
CASSVGITYEQYF
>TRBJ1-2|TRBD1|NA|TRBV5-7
TGTGCCAGCAGCTTGGTGACAGGGACAGGGGATGGCTACACCTTC
CASSLVTGTGDGYTF
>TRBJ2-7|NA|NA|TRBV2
TGTGCCAGCAGTGATGGAACGGACTACGAGCAGTACTTC
CASSDGTDYEQYF
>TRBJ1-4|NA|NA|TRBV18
TGTGCCAGCTCACCAGGCCAGGCACGGGAAAAACTGTTTTTT
CASSPGQAREKLFF
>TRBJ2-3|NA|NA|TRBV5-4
TGTGCCAGCAGCTTTGTAGAGTCGTCAGATACGCAGTATTTT
CASSFVESSDTQYF
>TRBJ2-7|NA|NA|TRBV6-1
TGTGCCAGCAGTGAAGCGGGGGACCTATACGAGCAGTACTTC
CASSEAGDLYEQYF
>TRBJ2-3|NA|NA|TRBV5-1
TGCGCCAGCAGCAGTGGGAGATGGGTAGATACGCAGTATTTT
CASSSGRWVDTQYF
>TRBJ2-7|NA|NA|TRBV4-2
TGTGCCAGCAGCCAAGATGGGACGTACGAGCAGTACTTC
CASSQDGTYEQYF
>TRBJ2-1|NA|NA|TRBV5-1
TGCGCCAGCAGCTTGGCTTGGCGGGACAACTACAATGAGCAGTTCTTC
CASSLAWRDNYNEQFF
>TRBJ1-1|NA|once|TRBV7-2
TGTGCCAGCACCTTGGCAGGGCCGAACACTGAAGCTTTCTTT
CASTLAGPNTEAFF
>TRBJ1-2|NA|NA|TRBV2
TGTGCCAGCAGTGAGCGACAAGCCGCAGGCTACACCTTC
CASSERQAAGYTF
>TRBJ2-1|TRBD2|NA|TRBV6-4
TGTGCCAGCCGGAGGGAGGGGCCCTCCTACAATGAGCAGTTCTTC
CASRREGPSYNEQFF
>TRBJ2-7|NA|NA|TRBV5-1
TGCGCCAGCAGCTTGTTTCAGGGAGGAACTTCCTACGAGCAGTACTTC
CASSLFQGGTSYEQYF
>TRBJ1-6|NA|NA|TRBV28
TGTGCCAGCAGACGACCCCGGGGAAATAATTCACCCCTCCACTTT
CASRRPRGNNSPLHF
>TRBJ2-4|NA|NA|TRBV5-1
TGCGCCAGCAGCTTGCAAGGGGGGTCATTAAACATTCAGTACTTC
CASSLQGGSLNIQYF
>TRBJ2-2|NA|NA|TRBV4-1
TGCGCCAGCAGCCAACGGGCCCAGGTGGTCGGGGAGCTGTTTTTT
CASSQRAQVVGELFF
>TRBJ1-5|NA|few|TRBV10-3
TGTGCCATCAGTGAGTCTCACGACGACAATCAGCCCCAGCATTTT
CAISESHDDNQPQHF
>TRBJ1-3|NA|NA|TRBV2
TGTGCCAGCAGTGCCCGGGGCGGATCTGGAAACACCATATATTTT
CASSARGGSGNTIYF
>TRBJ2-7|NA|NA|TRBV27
TGTGCCAGCAGTTTTCGTTTTGGTCAGGTCTACGAGCAGTACTTC
CASSFRFGQVYEQYF
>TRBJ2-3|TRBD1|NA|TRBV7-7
TGTGCCAGCAGCTCGGGACAGGGCGAGCAAGATACGCAGTATTTT
CASSSGQGEQDTQYF
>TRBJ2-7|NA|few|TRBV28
TGTGCCAGCACCCAGAGTAGGGGTGGCTACGAGCAGTACTTC
CASTQSRGGYEQYF
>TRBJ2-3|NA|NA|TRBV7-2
TGTGCCAGCAGCTTACCCCCGGGACTTAGGGTCCCAGATACGCAGTATTTT
CASSLPPGLRVPDTQYF
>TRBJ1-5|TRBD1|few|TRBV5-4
TGTGCCAGCAGCCTACAGGGGTCGGGTCAGCCCCAGCATTTT
CASSLQGSGQPQHF
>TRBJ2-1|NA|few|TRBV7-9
TGTGCCAGCAGCTTATATGAGCAGTTCTTC
CASSLYEQFF